A single sample gave rise to the 25 T cell receptor beta chains below, sequenced in a study of early T cells in non-severe SARS-CoV-2 infection. TCRdb analysed the 5' RACE reads with MiXCR anew, one entry per CDR3 protein. The table shows about 35,000 distinct CDR3 sequences, with approximately 7.2% occurring only once. Source: whole blood, taken at baseline. The receptors here all came from an adult who was a healthcare worker with PCR-confirmed SARS-CoV-2 infection or an uninfected control (not recorded which).

This clonotype was picked up a small number of times. The chain uses TRBV18 and TRBJ1-2; D not certain. The germline gives CDR1 KGHSH, CDR2 LQKENI. This CDR3 spans 12 amino acids. V lost 5 bases to trimming and J lost 2 bases, with 6 bases between them. The CDR3 DNA reads as TGTGCCAGCTCAGACAACAACTATGGCTACACCTTC. It encodes CASSDNNYGYTF. Looking up the rest from reference TRBV18 and TRBJ1-2 gives the full variable domain: NAGVMQNPRHLVRRRGQEARLRCSPMKGHSHVYWYRQLPEEGLKFMVYLQKENIIDESGMPKERFSAEFPKEGPSILRIQQVVRGDSAAYFCASSDNNYGYTFGSGTRLTVV.

The sample holds many counts of this clonotype. This rearrangement joins TRBV27 to TRBJ1-5; 7 bases are a match to TRBD1. Germline V gene lookup returns CDR1 MNHEY and CDR2 SMNVEV (reference sequence). V lost 5 bases, J lost 0 bases, and 13 bases stayed unmatched. This CDR3 contains 18 residues. CDR3 DNA: TGTGCCAGCAGTCTTCAAAAAGGGGGCCACTATAGCAATCAGCCCCAGCATTTT. This sequence encodes CASSLQKGGHYSNQPQHF.

This clonotype was seen at least ten times. The CDR3 bases are TGTGCCAGCAGCTTATACGACGGCCTGAAATACGAGCAGTACTTC. Encoded protein: CASSLYDGLKYEQYF. This chain connects TRBV7-2 to TRBJ2-7; D call uncertain. This CDR3 has 15 residues. Germline V gene sequence: CDR1 SGHTA, CDR2 FQGNSA. The V gene lost 2 bases and the J gene lost 4 bases, with 15 bases spanning the gap.

The rearrangement uses TRBV15 and TRBJ2-1; 8 bases agree with TRBD1. Germline trimming cut 0 bases from V and 3 bases from J; bases unmatched to any gene: 4. This CDR3 contains 16 residues. The V gene's germline CDR1 is LNHNV and CDR2 YYDKDF (reference sequence). The DNA for the CDR3 is TGTGCCACCAGCAGAGAGGAACAGGGGGTCTACAATGAGCAGTTCTTC. Amino acids: CATSREEQGVYNEQFF.

This clonotype was observed at least ten times. This chain links TRBV29-1 with TRBJ2-1; perhaps D is TRBD1 or TRBD2 (5 bases each). This CDR3 region has 12 residues. Trimming took 0 bases from V and 9 from J, leaving 9 bases between them. CDR1 and CDR2 from the germline V gene are SQVTM and ANQGSEA. The CDR3 loop reads CSVEEGPSEQFF. Here the CDR3 DNA reads TGCAGCGTTGAAGAGGGACCGAGTGAGCAGTTCTTC.

In this sample, this clonotype turned up many times. The chain is built from TRBV10-1 and TRBJ2-3; unclear D gene. This CDR3 comprises 13 residues. V was shortened by 6 bases and J by 2 bases, with 9 bases between the two germline ends. In germline, CDR1 is WNHNN, CDR2 SYGVQD (reference sequence). The CDR3 protein is CASRRGSTDTQYF. In nucleotides, the CDR3 is TGCGCCAGCAGGCGTGGGTCCACAGATACGCAGTATTTT.

The table lists this clonotype with many counts. The J gene is TRBJ2-3, the V gene TRBV12-3 or TRBV12-4; 8 bases agree with TRBD1. V dropped 6 bases and J dropped 5; count of bases not matched to a gene: 7. The CDR3 spans 14 residues. The CDR3 DNA is TGTGCCAGCAGCGACAGGGGTCAGGGAGATACGCAGTATTTT. It encodes CASSDRGQGDTQYF.

The V call is TRBV6-5, the J call TRBJ1-1; TRBD1 might be the D (5 bases). V was shortened by 7 bases and J by 3 bases, with 18 bases between the two germline ends. Germline values: CDR1 MNHEY, CDR2 SVGAGI. The CDR3 consists of 15 residues. CDR3 nucleotide sequence: TGTGCCAGCAATCCCCTGGGGGGGATGGACACTGAAGCTTTCTTT. Protein: CASNPLGGMDTEAFF.

Ten or more counts support this clonotype. CDR3 loop: CASSRGGAAYNEQFF. DNA for the CDR3: TGTGCCAGCTCCCGAGGGGGGGCCGCCTACAATGAGCAGTTCTTC. This chain connects TRBV18 to TRBJ2-1; weak D call: TRBD2 (7 bases). The CDR3 spans 15 residues. V lost 6 bases, J lost 2 bases, and 14 bases lay in between. The germline V gene encodes CDR1 KGHSH and CDR2 LQKENI.

As regards this clonotype: Since no conserved phenylalanine or tryptophan closes the CDR3, a read error is the likely cause. This chain connects TRBV11-2 to TRBJ1-1; perhaps TRBD1 as D (5 bases). V gave up 5 bases and J gave up 0 bases, with 13 bases separating them. Germline V gene lookup returns CDR1 SGHAT and CDR2 FQNNGV. The CDR3 is 15 amino acids. The CDR3: CASSRPGRMNTEAFS. The DNA for the CDR3 is TGTGCCAGCAGCCGTCCGGGACGGATGAACACTGAAGCTTTCTCT.

There are a few counts of this clonotype. The rearrangement joins TRBV30 to TRBJ2-2; 14 bases line up with TRBD2. Per germline, CDR1 GTSNPN and CDR2 SVGIG (reference sequence). Trimming cost V 3 bases and J 3 bases; bases outside gene matches: 0. The CDR3 totals 15 residues. CDR3 nucleotide sequence: TGTGCCTGGAGGGGACTAGCGGGGGACACCGGGGAGCTGTTTTTT. It is translated as CAWRGLAGDTGELFF.

Ten or more counts support this clonotype. The V and J genes are TRBV6-1 and TRBJ2-5, with TRBD1 matching over 7 bases. Germline V gives CDR1 MNHNS, CDR2 SASEGT. This CDR3 has 14 residues. Trimming removed 7 bases from V and 2 bases from J; junction bases left unmatched: 7. Here the CDR3 DNA reads TGTGCCAGCACAAAACAGGGGCCACAAGAGACCCAGTACTTC. It translates to CASTKQGPQETQYF.

This clonotype was found many times. The chain recombines TRBV28 with TRBJ2-3, with TRBD2 matching 8 bases. The germline CDR1 and CDR2 sequences are MDHEN and SYDVKM. After removal of 8 bases from V and 10 bases from J, the junction contained 8 bases not matched to a gene. The CDR3 has 12 amino acids. DNA for the CDR3: TGTGCCAGCGGCCCGGCGGGGGGAGCGCAGTATTTT. Translating it yields CASGPAGGAQYF.

This clonotype was seen a handful of times. The rearrangement uses TRBV6-5 and TRBJ2-1; 10 bases are shared with TRBD2. The CDR3 runs 15 residues. Trimming cost V 5 bases and J 3 bases; bases outside gene matches: 4. Germline V gene lookup returns CDR1 MNHEY and CDR2 SVGAGI. The CDR3 protein is CASSRTSGNYNEQFF. The CDR3 DNA follows: TGTGCCAGCAGTCGAACTAGCGGGAACTACAATGAGCAGTTCTTC.

The table lists this clonotype with a few counts. The V gene is TRBV7-2, the J gene TRBJ1-6; D remains unclear. Per the germline V gene, CDR1 is SGHTA and CDR2 is FQGNSA. The CDR3 has 13 amino acids. V lost 4 bases and J 5 bases, leaving 6 bases between the germline ends. The CDR3 DNA follows: TGTGCCAGCAGCTCCCATAATAATTCACCCCTCCACTTT. It translates to CASSSHNNSPLHF.

For the CDR3, the DNA is TGTGCCAGAAGCTTCCAGGGGGAATCTAACTATGGCTACACCTTC. This translates into CARSFQGESNYGYTF. The chain is built from TRBV5-3 and TRBJ1-2; 7 bases line up with TRBD1. TRBV5-3 has ORF status, its function being uncertain. With V trimmed by 2 bases and J by 0 bases, 4 bases remained unmatched. This CDR3 region has 15 residues.

V gene TRBV4-2 combines with J gene TRBJ2-7; D is tentatively TRBD1 or TRBD2 (6 bases each). Between the trimmed V and J ends, which lost 1 base and 6 bases, there was a span of 13 bases. This CDR3 spans 14 amino acids. In germline, CDR1 is LGHNA, CDR2 YNFKEQ. The CDR3 reads CASSQAPGAREQYF. In nucleotides, the CDR3 is TGTGCCAGCAGCCAAGCGCCGGGGGCGCGCGAGCAGTACTTC.

In this sample, this clonotype turned up many times. The chain links TRBV19 to TRBJ1-5, with D perhaps matching TRBD1 (6 bases). V was cut by 1 base and J by 9 bases, with 19 bases left in between. The CDR3 contains 16 residues. Germline V gene data show CDR1 as LNHDA and CDR2 as SQIVND (reference sequence). The CDR3 here is CASSIARQARGVPQHF. For the CDR3, the DNA is TGTGCCAGTAGTATAGCCCGACAGGCCCGGGGGGTGCCCCAGCATTTT. Together with reference TRBV19 and TRBJ1-5, the CDR3 gives the full variable domain: DGGITQSPKYLFRKEGQNVTLSCEQNLNHDAMYWYRQDPGQGLRLIYYSQIVNDFQKGDIAEGYSVSREKKESFPLTVTSAQKNPTAFYLCASSIARQARGVPQHFGDGTRLSIL.

This clonotype was seen repeatedly, ten times or more. The chain carries TRBV15 and TRBJ2-5, with 7 bases aligning to TRBD2. The CDR3 is 16 residues long. Germline V gene sequence: CDR1 LNHNV, CDR2 YYDKDF (reference sequence). J gave up 2 bases and V 3 bases, and 9 bases lay outside the gene matches. The CDR3 protein is CATSSLSGASQETQYF. The CDR3 DNA is TGTGCCACCAGCAGTCTCAGCGGGGCGTCTCAAGAGACCCAGTACTTC.

The chain recombines TRBV10-2 with TRBJ1-6; 8 nucleotides agree with TRBD1. CDR1 WSHSY and CDR2 SAAADI come from the germline V gene. V lost 8 bases and J lost 3; bases outside the gene matches: 6. This CDR3 has 15 residues. The CDR3 reads CASSRTGHYNSPLHF. CDR3 nucleotides: TGCGCCAGCTCCCGGACAGGGCACTATAATTCACCCCTCCACTTT.

V and J are TRBV28 and TRBJ2-7, with 8 bases matching TRBD1. Germline V gives CDR1 MDHEN, CDR2 SYDVKM. This CDR3 comprises 14 residues. After removal of 3 bases from V and 2 bases from J, the junction contained 3 bases not matched to a gene. This chain's CDR3 is CASSLGTGAYEQYF. In DNA, the CDR3 is TGTGCCAGCAGTTTGGGGACAGGAGCCTACGAGCAGTACTTC.

This sequence joins TRBV20-1 and TRBJ1-4; D perhaps matches TRBD1 (5 bases). Germline CDR1 reads DFQATT; CDR2 reads SNEGSKA (reference sequence). The CDR3 has 15 residues. Between the trimmed V and J ends, which lost 1 base and 0 bases, there was a span of 9 bases. The CDR3 sequence: CSARAHRPTNEKLFF. CDR3 coding DNA: TGCAGTGCTAGAGCGCACAGGCCAACTAATGAAAAACTGTTTTTT.

This clonotype was seen repeatedly, ten times or more. The chain combines TRBV12-3 or TRBV12-4 with TRBJ2-2; D is tentatively TRBD1 or TRBD2 (5 bases each). CDR3 length equals 15 residues. Between the trimmed V and J ends, which lost 5 bases and 3 bases, there was a span of 13 bases. CDR3 protein: CASSLSRGYTGELFF. CDR3 sequence (DNA): TGTGCCAGCAGTCTGAGTCGGGGCTACACCGGGGAGCTGTTTTTT.

The chain has TRBV19 and TRBJ1-5; tentative D call: TRBD1 (6 bases). Germline V gives CDR1 LNHDA, CDR2 SQIVND (reference sequence). The CDR3 totals 17 residues. Trimming shortened V by 0 bases and J by 7 bases, and 19 bases separated the two germline ends. The CDR3, as DNA: TGTGCCAGTAGTATAGATCTGTCCGGGGGGCGTATCCAGCCCCAGCATTTT. Encoded protein: CASSIDLSGGRIQPQHF.

This clonotype was counted at least ten times. The V and J genes are TRBV10-1 and TRBJ1-1; the D gene is possibly TRBD1 (6 bases). The CDR3 runs to 13 residues. Germline V lookup: CDR1 WNHNN, CDR2 SYGVQD (reference sequence). Trimming took off 6 bases at V and 0 bases at J, with 8 bases between the two ends. The CDR3 here is CASRGTLNTEAFF. The CDR3 nucleotides read TGCGCCAGCAGAGGGACATTGAACACTGAAGCTTTCTTT.